This T cell receptor beta chain was retrieved from a study of shared clonotypes between healthy human individuals. Study details: Samples came from a couple of female and a few male donors aged 18 to 49.

TCRdb's table, derived via immunoSEQ multiplex PCR, lists solely in-frame clones and lacks some. The table includes some 700,000 clones, roughly 88% detected once. The receptor was isolated from a man aged 18-30 years in good health. Some clones in this sample may be carry-over from other donors' samples. Source material: memory CD8+ T cells from PBMCs. Documented subset: CD45RO+ cells pooled with CCR7-negative TemRA cells.

The CDR3 bases are TGTGCCTGGAGTGTTGGTTGGGTCGGTGAGCAGTTCTTC. Encoded protein: CAWSVGWVGEQFF. The chain uses TRBV30 and TRBJ2-1; D ambiguous. The CDR3 covers 13 residues. Germline-derived CDR1 and CDR2 are GTSNPN and SVGIG (reference sequence). V was cut by 0 bases and J by 9 bases, with 12 bases left in between.